This TCR beta chain was captured in a study of blood T cells in healthy people across ages. Study-level results: Changes seen in expanded clonotypes were possibly confounded by donor CMV status left unknown.

Together with a sample-barcoded 5' primer, a J-beta primer mix was included in a second PCR lasting roughly 7 to 11 cycles. Every sample returned 2.5 million or more CDR3-containing paired-end reads. TCRdb itself ran the 5' RACE reads through MiXCR, one entry per CDR3 protein. The table records 590,000 or so distinct CDR3 sequences, roughly 31% of them present only once. There are 15 residues in the CDR3. The germline V and J ends were trimmed by 7 bases and 3 bases, with 18 bases remaining between them. Germline loops: CDR1 SEHNR, CDR2 FQNEAQ (reference sequence). Regarding this clonotype: What it recognizes is unknown. It may be a read error: a sequence one base away is much more abundant.

The rearrangement uses TRBV7-9 and TRBJ1-1; possibly TRBD1 for D (6 bases). The TCR originated in an elderly woman in good health. Sample: blood. The CDR3 DNA reads TGTGCCAGCACCAAAGGGGGACGGGCGGACACTGAAGCTTTCTTT. Translating it yields CASTKGGRADTEAFF. Filled out from reference TRBV7-9 and TRBJ1-1, the complete variable domain reads DTGVSQNPRHKITKRGQNVTFRCDPISEHNRLYWYRQTLGQGPEFLTYFQNEAQLEKSRLLSDRFSAERPKGSFSTLEIQRTEQGDSAMYLCASTKGGRADTEAFFGQGTRLTVV.